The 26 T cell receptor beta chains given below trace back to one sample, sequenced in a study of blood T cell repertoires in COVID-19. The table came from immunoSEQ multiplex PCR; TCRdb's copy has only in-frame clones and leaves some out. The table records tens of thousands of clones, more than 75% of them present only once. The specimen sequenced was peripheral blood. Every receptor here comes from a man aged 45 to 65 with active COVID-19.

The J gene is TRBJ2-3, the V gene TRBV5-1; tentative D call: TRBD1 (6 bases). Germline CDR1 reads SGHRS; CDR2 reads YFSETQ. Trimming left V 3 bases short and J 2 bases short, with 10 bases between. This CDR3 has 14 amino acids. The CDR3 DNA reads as TGCGCCAGCAGCTACGGACAGACCACAGATACGCAGTATTTT. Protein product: CASSYGQTTDTQYF.

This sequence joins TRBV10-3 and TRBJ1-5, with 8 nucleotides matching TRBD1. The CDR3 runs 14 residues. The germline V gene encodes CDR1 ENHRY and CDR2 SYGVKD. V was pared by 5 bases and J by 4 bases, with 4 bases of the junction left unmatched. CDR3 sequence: CAISQTGENQPQHF. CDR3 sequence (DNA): TGTGCCATCAGTCAGACAGGGGAAAATCAGCCCCAGCATTTT.

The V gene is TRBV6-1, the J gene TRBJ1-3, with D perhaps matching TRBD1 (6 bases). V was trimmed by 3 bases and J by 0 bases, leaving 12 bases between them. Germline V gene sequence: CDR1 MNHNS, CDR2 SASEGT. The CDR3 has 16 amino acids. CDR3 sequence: CASSEIMTGSGNTIYF. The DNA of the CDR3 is TGTGCCAGCAGTGAGATCATGACAGGCTCTGGAAACACCATATATTTT.

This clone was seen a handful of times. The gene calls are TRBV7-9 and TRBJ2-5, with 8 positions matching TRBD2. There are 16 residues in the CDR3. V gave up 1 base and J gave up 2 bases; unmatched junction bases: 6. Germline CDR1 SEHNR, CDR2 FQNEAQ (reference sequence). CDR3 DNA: TGTGCCAGCAGCTTAGGCAAGCGGGGGAATCAAGAGACCCAGTACTTC. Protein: CASSLGKRGNQETQYF.

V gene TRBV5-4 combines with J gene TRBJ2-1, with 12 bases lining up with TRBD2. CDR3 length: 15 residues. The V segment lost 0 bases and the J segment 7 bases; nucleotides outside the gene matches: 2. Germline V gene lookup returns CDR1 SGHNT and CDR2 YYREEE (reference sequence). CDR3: CASSLGLAGANEQFF. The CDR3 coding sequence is TGTGCCAGCAGCTTGGGACTAGCGGGAGCTAATGAGCAGTTCTTC.

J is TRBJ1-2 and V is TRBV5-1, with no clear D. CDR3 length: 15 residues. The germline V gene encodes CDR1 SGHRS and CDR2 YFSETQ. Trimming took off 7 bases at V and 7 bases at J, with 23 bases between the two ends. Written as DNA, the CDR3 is TGCGCCAGCTCCCGGGATGGTGGTCCCTCGGGTGGCTACACCTTC. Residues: CASSRDGGPSGGYTF.

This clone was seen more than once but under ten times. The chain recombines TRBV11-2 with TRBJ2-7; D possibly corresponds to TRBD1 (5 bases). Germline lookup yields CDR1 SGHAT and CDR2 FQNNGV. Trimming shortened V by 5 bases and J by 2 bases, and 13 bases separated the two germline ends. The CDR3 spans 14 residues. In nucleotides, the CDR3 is TGTGCCAGCAGCCTAACAGACAGCGCCTACGAGCAGTACTTC. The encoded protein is CASSLTDSAYEQYF.

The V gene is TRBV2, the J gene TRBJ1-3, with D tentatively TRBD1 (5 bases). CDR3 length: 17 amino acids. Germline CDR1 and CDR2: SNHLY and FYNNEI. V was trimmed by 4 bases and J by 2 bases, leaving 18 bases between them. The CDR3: CASSVTSGTLAGNTIYF. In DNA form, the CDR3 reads TGTGCCAGCAGTGTAACTTCGGGGACTTTAGCTGGAAACACCATATATTTT.

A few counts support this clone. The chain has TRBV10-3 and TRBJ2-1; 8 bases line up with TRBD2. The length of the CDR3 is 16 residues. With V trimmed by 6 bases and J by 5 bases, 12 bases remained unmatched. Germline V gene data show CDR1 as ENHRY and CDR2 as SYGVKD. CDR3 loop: CAISPGPGRAHNEQFF. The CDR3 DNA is TGTGCCATCAGCCCGGGGCCCGGGAGGGCTCACAATGAGCAGTTCTTC.

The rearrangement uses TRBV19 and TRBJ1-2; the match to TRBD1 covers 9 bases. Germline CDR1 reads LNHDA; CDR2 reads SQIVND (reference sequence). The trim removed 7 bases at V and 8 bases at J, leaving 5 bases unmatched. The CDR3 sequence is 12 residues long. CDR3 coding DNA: TGTGCCAGTAACAACAGGGGGCACGGCTACACCTTC. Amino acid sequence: CASNNRGHGYTF. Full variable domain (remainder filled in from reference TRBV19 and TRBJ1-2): DGGITQSPKYLFRKEGQNVTLSCEQNLNHDAMYWYRQDPGQGLRLIYYSQIVNDFQKGDIAEGYSVSREKKESFPLTVTSAQKNPTAFYLCASNNRGHGYTFGSGTRLTVV.

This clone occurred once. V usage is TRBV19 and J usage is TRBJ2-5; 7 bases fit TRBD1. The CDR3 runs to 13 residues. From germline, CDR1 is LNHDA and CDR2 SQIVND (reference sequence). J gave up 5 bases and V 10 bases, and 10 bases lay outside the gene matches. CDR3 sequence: CATADRPRETQYF. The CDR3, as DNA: TGTGCCACCGCGGACAGGCCACGGGAGACCCAGTACTTC. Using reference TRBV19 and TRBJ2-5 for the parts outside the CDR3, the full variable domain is DGGITQSPKYLFRKEGQNVTLSCEQNLNHDAMYWYRQDPGQGLRLIYYSQIVNDFQKGDIAEGYSVSREKKESFPLTVTSAQKNPTAFYLCATADRPRETQYFGPGTRLLVL.

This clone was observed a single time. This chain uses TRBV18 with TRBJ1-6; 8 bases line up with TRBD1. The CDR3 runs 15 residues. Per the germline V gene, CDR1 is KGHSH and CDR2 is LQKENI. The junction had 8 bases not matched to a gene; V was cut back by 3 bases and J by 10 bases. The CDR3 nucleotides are TGTGCCAGCTCACCTTCGACAGGGGTGGGATCACCCCTCCACTTT. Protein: CASSPSTGVGSPLHF. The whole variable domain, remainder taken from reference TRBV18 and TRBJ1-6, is NAGVMQNPRHLVRRRGQEARLRCSPMKGHSHVYWYRQLPEEGLKFMVYLQKENIIDESGMPKERFSAEFPKEGPSILRIQQVVRGDSAAYFCASSPSTGVGSPLHFGNGTRLTVT.

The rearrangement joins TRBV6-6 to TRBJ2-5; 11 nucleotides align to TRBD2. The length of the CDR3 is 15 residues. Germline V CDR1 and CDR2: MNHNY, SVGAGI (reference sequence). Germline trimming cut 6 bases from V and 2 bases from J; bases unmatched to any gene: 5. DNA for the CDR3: TGTGCCAGCAGGGATAGCGGGAGGGGTCAAGAGACCCAGTACTTC. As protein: CASRDSGRGQETQYF.

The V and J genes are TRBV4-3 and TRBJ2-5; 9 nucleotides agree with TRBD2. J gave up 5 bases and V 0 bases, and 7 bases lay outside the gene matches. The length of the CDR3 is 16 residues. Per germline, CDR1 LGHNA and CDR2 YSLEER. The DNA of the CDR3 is TGCGCCAGCAGCCAAGACCCAGCGGGAGGTCCGGAGACCCAGTACTTC. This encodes CASSQDPAGGPETQYF.

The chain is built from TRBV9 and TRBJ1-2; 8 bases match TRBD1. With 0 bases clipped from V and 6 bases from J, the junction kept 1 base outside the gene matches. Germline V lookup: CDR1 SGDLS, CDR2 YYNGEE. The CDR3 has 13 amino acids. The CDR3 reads CASSVGTGHGYTF. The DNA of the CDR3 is TGTGCCAGCAGCGTAGGGACAGGGCATGGCTACACCTTC. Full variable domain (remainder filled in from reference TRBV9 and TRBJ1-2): DSGVTQTPKHLITATGQRVTLRCSPRSGDLSVYWYQQSLDQGLQFLIQYYNGEERAKGNILERFSAQQFPDLHSELNLSSLELGDSALYFCASSVGTGHGYTFGSGTRLTVV.

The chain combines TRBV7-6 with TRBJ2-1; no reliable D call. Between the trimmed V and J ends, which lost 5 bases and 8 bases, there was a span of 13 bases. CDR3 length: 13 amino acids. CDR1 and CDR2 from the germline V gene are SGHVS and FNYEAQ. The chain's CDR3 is CASSPMLEYEQFF. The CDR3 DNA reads TGTGCCAGCAGCCCCATGTTAGAATATGAGCAGTTCTTC.

DNA for the CDR3: TGTGCCAGCAGCTCCGAGGGGGTCCCGGGGGATACGCAGTATTTT. Amino acid sequence: CASSSEGVPGDTQYF. The V and J genes are TRBV9 and TRBJ2-3, with D possibly matching TRBD1 (6 bases). CDR3 length: 15 amino acids. V lost 4 bases and J 6 bases, leaving 18 bases between the germline ends. Looked up from germline, CDR1 is SGDLS and CDR2 is YYNGEE.

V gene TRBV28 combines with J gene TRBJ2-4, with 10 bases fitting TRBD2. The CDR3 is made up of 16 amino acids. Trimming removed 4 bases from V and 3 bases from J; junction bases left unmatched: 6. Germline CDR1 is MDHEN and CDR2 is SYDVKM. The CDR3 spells CASSSSRLAGKNIQYF. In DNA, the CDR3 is TGTGCCAGCAGTTCCTCCCGACTAGCGGGCAAAAACATTCAGTACTTC.

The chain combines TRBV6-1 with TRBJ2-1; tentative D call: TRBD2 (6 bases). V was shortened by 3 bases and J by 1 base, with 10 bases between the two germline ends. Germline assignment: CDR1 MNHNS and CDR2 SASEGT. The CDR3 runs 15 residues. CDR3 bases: TGTGCCAGCAGTGACCCCGGGGGTTCCTACAATGAGCAGTTCTTC. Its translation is CASSDPGGSYNEQFF.

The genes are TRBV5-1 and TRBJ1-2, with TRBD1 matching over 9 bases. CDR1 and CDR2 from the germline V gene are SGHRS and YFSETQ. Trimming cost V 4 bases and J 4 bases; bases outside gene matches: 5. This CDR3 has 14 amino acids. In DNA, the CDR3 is TGCGCCAGCAGCCAAACAGGGGGCACCTATGGCTACACCTTC. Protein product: CASSQTGGTYGYTF.

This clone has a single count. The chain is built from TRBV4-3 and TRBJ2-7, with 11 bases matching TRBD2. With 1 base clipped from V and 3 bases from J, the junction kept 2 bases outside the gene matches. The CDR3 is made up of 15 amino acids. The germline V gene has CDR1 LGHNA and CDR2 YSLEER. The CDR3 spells CASSQVAGGNYEQYF. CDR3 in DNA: TGCGCCAGCAGCCAAGTAGCGGGAGGGAACTACGAGCAGTACTTC.

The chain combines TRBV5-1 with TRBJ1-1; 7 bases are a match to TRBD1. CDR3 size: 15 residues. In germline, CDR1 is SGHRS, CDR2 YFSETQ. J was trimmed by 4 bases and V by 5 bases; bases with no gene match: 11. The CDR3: CASSSDRARGTEAFF. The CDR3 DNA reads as TGCGCCAGCAGTTCCGACAGGGCCAGGGGCACTGAAGCTTTCTTT.

The CDR3 DNA follows: TGTGCCACCAGCAGAACAGGGGCCCAAGAGACCCAGTACTTC. Translated, it gives CATSRTGAQETQYF. This chain uses TRBV15 with TRBJ2-5, with 7 bases fitting TRBD1. Germline CDR1 LNHNV, CDR2 YYDKDF (reference sequence). This CDR3 has 14 residues. V lost 2 bases, J lost 1 base, and 1 base stayed unmatched. Using reference TRBV15 and TRBJ2-5 for the parts outside the CDR3, the full variable domain is DAMVIQNPRYQVTQFGKPVTLSCSQTLNHNVMYWYQQKSSQAPKLLFHYYDKDFNNEADTPDNFQSRRPNTSFCFLDIRSPGLGDTAMYLCATSRTGAQETQYFGPGTRLLVL.

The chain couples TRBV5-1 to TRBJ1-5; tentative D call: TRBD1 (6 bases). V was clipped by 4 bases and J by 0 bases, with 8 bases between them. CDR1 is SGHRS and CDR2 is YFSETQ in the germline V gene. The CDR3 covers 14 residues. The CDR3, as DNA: TGCGCCAGCAGCGAGGACAGTAGCAATCAGCCCCAGCATTTT. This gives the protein CASSEDSSNQPQHF.

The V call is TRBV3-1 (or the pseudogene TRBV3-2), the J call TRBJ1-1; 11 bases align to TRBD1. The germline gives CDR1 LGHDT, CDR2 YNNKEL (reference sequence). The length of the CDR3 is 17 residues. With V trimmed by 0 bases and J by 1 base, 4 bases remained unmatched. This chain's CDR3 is CASSQDWTGGGNTEAFF. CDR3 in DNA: TGTGCCAGCAGCCAAGATTGGACAGGGGGCGGGAACACTGAAGCTTTCTTT.

CDR3 coding DNA: TGTGCCAGCAGCCAAGATTACGGGACAGGGCAAATAGAGCAGTACTTC. The encoded protein is CASSQDYGTGQIEQYF. J is TRBJ2-7 and V is TRBV4-2; 9 bases line up with TRBD1. V lost 0 bases, J lost 7 bases, and 10 bases stayed unmatched. Germline values: CDR1 LGHNA, CDR2 YNFKEQ. The CDR3 is made up of 16 amino acids.